This T cell receptor beta chain appears in the sequencing data of a study of T cell responses to AZD1222 COVID-19 vaccine. As for the study in general: Whether given at about 4 or about 12 weeks, second doses were pooled.

Here immunoSEQ multiplex PCR was the method, and the copy in TCRdb shows in-frame clones only, minus some. The table lists approximately 110,000 clones, roughly 91% of them singletons, with 4% to 4.5% in the top ten. With 4 bases clipped from V and 4 bases from J, the junction kept 8 bases outside the gene matches. Germline CDR1 reads SGHKS; CDR2 reads YYEKEE (reference sequence). This CDR3 is 16 amino acids long. The input for sequencing was peripheral blood, taken on day 0 of AZD1222 vaccination. This sequence was found in an adult in good health. This sequence joins TRBV5-5 and TRBJ1-6, with 7 bases aligning to TRBD1. This CDR3 reads CASSKRTGGYNSPLHF. As DNA, the CDR3 is TGTGCCAGCAGCAAAAGGACAGGCGGATATAATTCACCCCTCCACTTT.